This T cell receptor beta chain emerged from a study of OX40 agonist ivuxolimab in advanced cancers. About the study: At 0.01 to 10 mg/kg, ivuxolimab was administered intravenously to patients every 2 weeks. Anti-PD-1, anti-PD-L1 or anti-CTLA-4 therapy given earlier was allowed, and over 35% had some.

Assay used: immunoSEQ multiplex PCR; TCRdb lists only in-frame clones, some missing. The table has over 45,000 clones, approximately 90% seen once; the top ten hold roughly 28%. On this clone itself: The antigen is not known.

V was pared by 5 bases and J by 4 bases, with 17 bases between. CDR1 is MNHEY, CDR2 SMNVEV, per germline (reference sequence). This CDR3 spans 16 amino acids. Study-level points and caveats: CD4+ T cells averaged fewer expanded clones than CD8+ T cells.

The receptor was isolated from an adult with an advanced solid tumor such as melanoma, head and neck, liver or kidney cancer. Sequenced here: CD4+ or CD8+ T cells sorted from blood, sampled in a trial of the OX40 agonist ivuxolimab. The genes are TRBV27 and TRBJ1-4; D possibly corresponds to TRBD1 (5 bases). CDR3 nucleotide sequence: TGTGCCAGCAGTCCAGTTATAACAGGCAATAATGAAAAACTGTTTTTT. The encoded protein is CASSPVITGNNEKLFF.